This T cell receptor (beta chain) was obtained from a study of CD8 T cells in Susac syndrome. V lost 5 bases to trimming and J lost 6 bases, with 10 bases between them. The CDR3 runs to 12 residues. When the RNA was reverse transcribed, random hexamers were used with an input of roughly 0.45 to 1 ug. TCRdb analysed the immunoSEQ multiplex PCR reads with MiXCR anew, one entry per CDR3 protein. The sample has some 140,000 distinct CDR3 sequences, approximately 95% seen once. Sequencing was done on a sample of CD8+ T cells from PBMCs. This chain connects TRBV12-3 or TRBV12-4 to TRBJ1-2, with D possibly TRBD1 on 6 matching bases. The receptor was isolated from a human donor with Susac syndrome. CDR3 in DNA: TGTGCCAGCAGTGAAGGGGGGGATGGCTACACCTTC. Its protein is CASSEGGDGYTF.